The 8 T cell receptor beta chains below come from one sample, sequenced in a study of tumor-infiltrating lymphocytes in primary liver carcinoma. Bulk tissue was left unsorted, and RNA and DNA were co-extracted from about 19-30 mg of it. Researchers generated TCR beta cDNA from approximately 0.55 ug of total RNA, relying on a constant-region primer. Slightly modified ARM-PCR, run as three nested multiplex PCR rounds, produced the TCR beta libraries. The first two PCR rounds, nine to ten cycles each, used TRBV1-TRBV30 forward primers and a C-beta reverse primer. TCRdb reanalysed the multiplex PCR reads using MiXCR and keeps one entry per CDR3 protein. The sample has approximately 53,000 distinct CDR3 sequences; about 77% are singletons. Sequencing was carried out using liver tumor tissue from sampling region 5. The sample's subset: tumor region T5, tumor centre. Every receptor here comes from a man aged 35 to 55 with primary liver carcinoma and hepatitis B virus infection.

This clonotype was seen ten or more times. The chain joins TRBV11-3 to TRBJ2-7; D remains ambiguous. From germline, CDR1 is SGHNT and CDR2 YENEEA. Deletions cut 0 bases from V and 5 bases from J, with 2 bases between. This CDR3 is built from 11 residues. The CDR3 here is CASSLDDEQYF. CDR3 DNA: TGTGCCAGCAGCTTAGATGACGAGCAGTACTTC. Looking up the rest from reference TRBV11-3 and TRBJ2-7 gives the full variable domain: EAGVVQSPRYKIIEKKQPVAFWCNPISGHNTLYWYLQNLGQGPELLIRYENEEAVDDSQLPKDRFSAERLKGVDSTLKIQPAELGDSAVYLCASSLDDEQYFGPGTRLTVT.

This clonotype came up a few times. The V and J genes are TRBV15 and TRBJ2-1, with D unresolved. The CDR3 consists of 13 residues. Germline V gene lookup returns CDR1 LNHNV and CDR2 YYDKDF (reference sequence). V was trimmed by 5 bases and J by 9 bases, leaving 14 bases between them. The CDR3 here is CATSVIQNGEQFF. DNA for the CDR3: TGTGCCACCAGCGTAATTCAAAATGGTGAGCAGTTCTTC.

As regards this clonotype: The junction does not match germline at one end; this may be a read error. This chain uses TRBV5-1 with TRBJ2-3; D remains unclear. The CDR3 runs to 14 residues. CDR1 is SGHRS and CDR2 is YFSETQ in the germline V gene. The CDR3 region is CASGFDHNTDTQYF. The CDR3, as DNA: TGCGCCAGCGGCTTCGACCATAACACAGATACGCAGTATTTT.

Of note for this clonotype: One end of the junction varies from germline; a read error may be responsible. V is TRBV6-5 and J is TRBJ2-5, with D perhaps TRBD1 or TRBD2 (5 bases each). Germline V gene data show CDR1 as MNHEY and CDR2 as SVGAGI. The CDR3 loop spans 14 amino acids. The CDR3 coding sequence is TGTGCCGGCAGTTACTCGAGGGGCCTGGGGACCCAGTACTTC. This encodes CAGSYSRGLGTQYF.

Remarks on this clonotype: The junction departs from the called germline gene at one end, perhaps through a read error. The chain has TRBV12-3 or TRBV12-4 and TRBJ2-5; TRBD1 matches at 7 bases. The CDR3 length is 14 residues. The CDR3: CASAQGQFPETQYF. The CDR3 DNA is TGTGCCAGCGCTCAGGGACAGTTCCCAGAGACCCAATACTTC.

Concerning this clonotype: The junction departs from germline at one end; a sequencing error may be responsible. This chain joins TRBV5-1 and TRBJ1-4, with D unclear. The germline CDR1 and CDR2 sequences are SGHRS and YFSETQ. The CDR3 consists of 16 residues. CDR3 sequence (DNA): TGCGCCAGCGGCTTGTGGGGTCAACGGGTTAATGAAAAACTGTTTTTT. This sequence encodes CASGLWGQRVNEKLFF.

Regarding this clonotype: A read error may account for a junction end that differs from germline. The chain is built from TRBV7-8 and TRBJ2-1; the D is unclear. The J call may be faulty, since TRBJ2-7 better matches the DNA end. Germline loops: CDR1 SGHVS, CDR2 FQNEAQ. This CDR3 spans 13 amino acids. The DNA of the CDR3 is TGTGCCATCAGCTTAATAGACGCGTTCGAGCAGTACTTC. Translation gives CAISLIDAFEQYF.

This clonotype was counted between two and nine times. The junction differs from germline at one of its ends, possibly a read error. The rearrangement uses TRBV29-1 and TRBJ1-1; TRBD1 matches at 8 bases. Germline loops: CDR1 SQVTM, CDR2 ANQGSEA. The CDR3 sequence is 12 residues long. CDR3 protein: CSAIRQGTEVFF. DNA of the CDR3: TGCAGCGCCATCAGACAGGGGACTGAAGTTTTCTTT.